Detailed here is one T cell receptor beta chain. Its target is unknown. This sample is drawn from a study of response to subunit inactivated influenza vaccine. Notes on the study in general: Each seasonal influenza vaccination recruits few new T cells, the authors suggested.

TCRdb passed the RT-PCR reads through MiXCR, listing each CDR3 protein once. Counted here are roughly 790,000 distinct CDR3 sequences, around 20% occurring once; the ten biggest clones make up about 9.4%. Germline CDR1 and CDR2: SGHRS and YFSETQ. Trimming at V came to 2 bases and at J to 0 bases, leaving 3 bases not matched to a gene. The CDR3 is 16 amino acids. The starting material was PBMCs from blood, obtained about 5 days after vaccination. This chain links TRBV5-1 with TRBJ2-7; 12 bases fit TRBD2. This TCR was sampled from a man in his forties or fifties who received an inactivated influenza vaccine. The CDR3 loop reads CASSFTSGRSSYEQYF. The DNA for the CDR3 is TGCGCCAGCAGCTTCACTAGCGGGAGGTCCTCCTACGAGCAGTACTTC.